What follows are 21 T cell receptor beta chains derived from one specimen sequenced in a study of T cell changes during pregnancy in multiple sclerosis (dated by TCRdb to between 2018 and 2021). The library was produced with the immunoSEQ multiplex PCR assay. This is the immuneACCESS table as TCRdb keeps it, with only in-frame sequences that have V and J called. A part of the clones is gone; compared with another copy, unresolved V genes explain less than half, and the rest is unexplained. A total of 65,000 to 75,000 clones appear in this sample, roughly 92% of them only once. The top ten constitute approximately 4% of the sample. The source was peripheral blood, collected after pregnancy. The receptors stem from a female donor in good health, enrolled as a control in a pregnancy study.

The rearrangement joins TRBV5-1 to TRBJ2-5, with 9 bases that match TRBD2. Germline loops: CDR1 SGHRS, CDR2 YFSETQ. Losses at the gene ends were 0 bases for V and 1 base for J; bases not matched to a gene: 19. The CDR3 sequence is 21 residues long. The DNA for the CDR3 is TGCGCCAGCAGCTTGGCGGGTGCGGTAGCGGGGGCCCATAGGTTCCAAGAGACCCAGTACTTC. Translated, it gives CASSLAGAVAGAHRFQETQYF.

The chain combines TRBV6-1 with TRBJ1-5, with D perhaps TRBD1 (5 bases). The V end was cut by 1 base, the J end by 2 bases, with 6 bases between. CDR3 length equals 14 residues. In germline, CDR1 is MNHNS, CDR2 SASEGT. CDR3 in amino acids: CASSEVGGNQPQHF. The CDR3 bases are TGTGCCAGCAGTGAAGTAGGGGGCAATCAGCCCCAGCATTTT.

CDR3 region: CASSIRPEGETQYF. CDR3 DNA sequence: TGTGCCAGCAGCATCCGACCGGAGGGGGAGACCCAGTACTTC. This sequence joins TRBV5-6 and TRBJ2-5, with D perhaps matching TRBD2 (6 bases). The CDR3 loop spans 14 amino acids. The germline CDR1 and CDR2 sequences are SGHDT and YYEEEE. Trimming removed 4 bases at V and 5 bases at J, with 15 bases between. The whole variable domain, remainder taken from reference TRBV5-6 and TRBJ2-5, is DAGVTQSPTHLIKTRGQQVTLRCSPKSGHDTVSWYQQALGQGPQFIFQYYEEEERQRGNFPDRFSGHQFPNYSSELNVNALLLGDSALYLCASSIRPEGETQYFGPGTRLLVL.

The V gene is TRBV5-1, the J gene TRBJ1-1; 10 nucleotides match TRBD1. The germline gives CDR1 SGHRS, CDR2 YFSETQ. The J segment lost 4 bases and the V segment lost 4 bases, leaving 10 bases of the junction unmatched. This CDR3 region has 16 residues. CDR3 sequence reads: CASSGTGTGDPTEAFF. CDR3 sequence (DNA): TGCGCCAGCAGCGGGACCGGGACAGGGGATCCCACTGAAGCTTTCTTT.

This clone occurred once. V usage is TRBV28 and J usage is TRBJ1-2; D unresolved. The ends were cut back, 3 bases at V and 5 bases at J, with 13 bases in the middle. CDR1 is MDHEN and CDR2 is SYDVKM in the germline V gene. This CDR3 contains 14 residues. The CDR3 nucleotides are TGTGCCAGCAGTTTTGAGGGCGGGAGTTATGGCTACACCTTC. It is translated as CASSFEGGSYGYTF.

This chain joins TRBV19 and TRBJ2-3, with 11 bases identical to TRBD2. The CDR3 is 19 amino acids. Per germline, CDR1 LNHDA and CDR2 SQIVND (reference sequence). V lost 4 bases to trimming and J lost 0 bases; unmatched junction nucleotides: 12. CDR3: CASSTHVPTSGASTDTQYF. CDR3 DNA sequence: TGTGCCAGTAGTACCCACGTCCCGACTAGCGGGGCGAGCACAGATACGCAGTATTTT.

DNA of the CDR3: TGTGCCAGCAGCGCCTCGCCAGGGGGATCTGAAAAACTGTTTTTT. This gives the protein CASSASPGGSEKLFF. V usage is TRBV13 and J usage is TRBJ1-4; TRBD1 aligns across 7 bases. With V trimmed by 5 bases and J by 7 bases, 10 bases remained unmatched. This CDR3 is 15 amino acids long. In germline, CDR1 is PRHDT, CDR2 FYEKMQ (reference sequence).

The rearrangement uses TRBV7-9 and TRBJ1-1; D is ambiguous. V lost 0 bases and J lost 6, with 8 bases in between. Germline loops: CDR1 SEHNR, CDR2 FQNEAQ (reference sequence). The CDR3 contains 13 residues. Here the CDR3 DNA reads TGTGCCAGCAGCTTAGCGCTAGGTTCTGAAGCTTTCTTT. Amino acid sequence: CASSLALGSEAFF.

V gene TRBV4-1 combines with J gene TRBJ2-5; TRBD2 matches 12 bases. CDR1 and CDR2 (germline): MGHRA, YSYEKL. The ends lost 1 base at V and 5 bases at J; junction bases unmatched: 8. There are 17 residues in the CDR3. In nucleotides, the CDR3 is TGCGCCAGCAGCCAAGGGGGGACTAGCGGGCGCTCCGAGACCCAGTACTTC. Its protein is CASSQGGTSGRSETQYF.

This clone turned up a few times. This chain uses TRBV5-1 with TRBJ1-2; 9 nucleotides line up with TRBD1. Germline trimming cut 4 bases from V and 5 bases from J; bases unmatched to any gene: 6. This CDR3 contains 14 residues. Germline CDR1 reads SGHRS; CDR2 reads YFSETQ. CDR3 in DNA: TGCGCCAGCAGCCCCGGACAGGGGAGGTATGGCTACACCTTC. This translates into CASSPGQGRYGYTF.

This chain links TRBV2 with TRBJ2-7, with D tentatively TRBD2 (6 bases). The germline V and J ends were trimmed by 6 bases and 5 bases, with 17 bases remaining between them. The CDR3 runs to 14 residues. Germline V gives CDR1 SNHLY, CDR2 FYNNEI. The CDR3 DNA is TGTGCCAGCAGGGGCGGGGAACGATTTAACGAGCAGTACTTC. Its translation: CASRGGERFNEQYF.

CDR3 sequence: CACRGPTNTEAFF. CDR3 sequence (DNA): TGTGCCTGCAGGGGGCCGACTAACACTGAAGCTTTCTTT. The V call is TRBV30, the J call TRBJ1-1, with 8 bases that match TRBD1. Looked up from germline, CDR1 is GTSNPN and CDR2 is SVGIG (reference sequence). The CDR3 loop spans 13 amino acids. Trimming cost V 6 bases and J 2 bases; bases outside gene matches: 5.

This clone was detected once. The V gene is TRBV19, the J gene TRBJ2-3, with a tentative D call TRBD2 (7 bases). The V end was cut by 3 bases, the J end by 10 bases, with 17 bases between. In germline, CDR1 is LNHDA, CDR2 SQIVND (reference sequence). CDR3 length: 14 amino acids. CDR3 DNA: TGTGCCAGTAGTATCACTGGGGCGGGGGCCTCGCAGTATTTT. This sequence encodes CASSITGAGASQYF. Full variable domain (missing parts from reference TRBV19 and TRBJ2-3): DGGITQSPKYLFRKEGQNVTLSCEQNLNHDAMYWYRQDPGQGLRLIYYSQIVNDFQKGDIAEGYSVSREKKESFPLTVTSAQKNPTAFYLCASSITGAGASQYFGPGTRLTVL.

This clone was observed a handful of times. The chain recombines TRBV18 with TRBJ1-2; 12 bases agree with TRBD1. V was clipped by 5 bases and J by 7 bases; unmatched bases: 5. The CDR3 is made up of 14 amino acids. Germline assignment: CDR1 KGHSH and CDR2 LQKENI. Written as DNA, the CDR3 is TGTGCCAGCTCATCCGGGACAGGGGGCTCTGGCTACACCTTC. As protein: CASSSGTGGSGYTF.

The sample holds a few counts of this clone. The rearrangement uses TRBV29-1 and TRBJ1-2; no definite D call. V was shortened by 5 bases and J by 4 bases, with 14 bases between the two germline ends. Germline CDR1 reads SQVTM; CDR2 reads ANQGSEA. The CDR3 is made up of 13 amino acids. The CDR3 spells CSVPLDRGYGYTF. CDR3 DNA: TGCAGCGTTCCTTTAGACCGGGGCTATGGCTACACCTTC.

This sequence joins TRBV4-1 and TRBJ2-5, with 8 positions matching TRBD1. From germline, CDR1 is MGHRA and CDR2 YSYEKL. CDR3 length: 16 amino acids. With V trimmed by 2 bases and J by 4 bases, 9 bases remained unmatched. The CDR3 DNA sequence: TGCGCCAGCAGCCAATACCTAGGACAGGGTAGAGAGACCCAGTACTTC. This codes for CASSQYLGQGRETQYF.

J is TRBJ2-1 and V is TRBV6-6; 11 nucleotides line up with TRBD2. The CDR3 is made up of 14 amino acids. Trimming cost V 5 bases and J 6 bases; bases outside gene matches: 3. CDR1 is MNHNY, CDR2 SVGAGI, per germline (reference sequence). CDR3 sequence reads: CASSGLAGLNEQFF. The CDR3 nucleotides read TGTGCCAGCAGTGGACTAGCGGGTCTCAATGAGCAGTTCTTC.

The chain combines TRBV27 with TRBJ2-6, with D possibly being TRBD1 (5 bases). The CDR3 loop spans 15 amino acids. The V end lost 5 bases, the J end lost 0 bases, and 8 bases lay between the germline ends. Germline-derived CDR1 and CDR2 are MNHEY and SMNVEV (reference sequence). The CDR3 loop reads CASSPDSSGANVLTF. The CDR3 DNA sequence: TGTGCCAGCAGTCCAGACAGCTCTGGGGCCAACGTCCTGACTTTC. The entire variable domain, with the rest obtained from reference TRBV27 and TRBJ2-6, is as follows: EAQVTQNPRYLITVTGKKLTVTCSQNMNHEYMSWYRQDPGLGLRQIYYSMNVEVTDKGDVPEGYKVSRKEKRNFPLILESPSPNQTSLYFCASSPDSSGANVLTFGAGSRLTVL.

V usage is TRBV5-6 and J usage is TRBJ2-7; 16 nucleotides match TRBD2. Germline V lookup: CDR1 SGHDT, CDR2 YYEEEE. Unmatched junction bases numbered 4, after V lost 4 bases and J lost 6 bases. CDR3 length equals 15 residues. The CDR3 loop is CASSLGLAGGGEQYF. The CDR3 region has the DNA TGTGCCAGCAGCCTGGGACTAGCGGGAGGGGGCGAGCAGTACTTC.

V usage is TRBV19 and J usage is TRBJ2-1; TRBD2 might be the D (6 bases). The germline CDR1 and CDR2 sequences are LNHDA and SQIVND (reference sequence). The CDR3 has 17 residues. V was cut by 5 bases and J by 1 base, with 18 bases left in between. The CDR3 loop is CASSFTLGGSSYNEQFF. For the CDR3, the DNA is TGTGCCAGTAGTTTTACACTGGGGGGTAGTTCCTACAATGAGCAGTTCTTC.

This rearrangement joins TRBV2 to TRBJ1-3; 8 nucleotides agree with TRBD1. The CDR3 has 16 amino acids. The germline V gene encodes CDR1 SNHLY and CDR2 FYNNEI. Trimming took 1 base from V and 5 from J; bases not matched to a gene: 7. CDR3 amino acids: CASSEGTGKKRNTIYF. The DNA for the CDR3 is TGTGCCAGCAGTGAAGGGACAGGGAAAAAAAGAAACACCATATATTTT.